A single sample gave rise to the 2 T cell receptor beta chains below, sequenced in a study of OX40 agonist ivuxolimab in advanced cancers. The method was immunoSEQ multiplex PCR; TCRdb's version includes in-frame clones alone and lacks a portion of them. The sample yields about 23,000 clones, approximately 77% seen once. Material: CD4+ or CD8+ T cells sorted from blood, obtained in a trial of the OX40 agonist ivuxolimab. The receptor set was obtained from an adult with an advanced solid tumor such as melanoma, head and neck, liver or kidney cancer.

This rearrangement joins TRBV6-1 to TRBJ2-2; no clear D gene. Germline-derived CDR1 and CDR2 are MNHNS and SASEGT. This CDR3 has 12 residues. The V gene lost 3 bases and the J gene lost 12 bases, with 11 bases spanning the gap. The CDR3 nucleotides read TGTGCCAGCAGTGAGGCCAATTGGAAGCTGTTTTTT. Translated: CASSEANWKLFF.

The V and J genes are TRBV19 and TRBJ1-5, with D possibly matching TRBD1 (6 bases). Germline V gene sequence: CDR1 LNHDA, CDR2 SQIVND (reference sequence). CDR3 length: 16 residues. Trimming took 6 bases from V and 1 from J, leaving 16 bases between them. CDR3 DNA sequence: TGTGCCAGTAGGAATTACGGGACAACCAGCAATCAGCCCCAGCATTTT. This gives the protein CASRNYGTTSNQPQHF.